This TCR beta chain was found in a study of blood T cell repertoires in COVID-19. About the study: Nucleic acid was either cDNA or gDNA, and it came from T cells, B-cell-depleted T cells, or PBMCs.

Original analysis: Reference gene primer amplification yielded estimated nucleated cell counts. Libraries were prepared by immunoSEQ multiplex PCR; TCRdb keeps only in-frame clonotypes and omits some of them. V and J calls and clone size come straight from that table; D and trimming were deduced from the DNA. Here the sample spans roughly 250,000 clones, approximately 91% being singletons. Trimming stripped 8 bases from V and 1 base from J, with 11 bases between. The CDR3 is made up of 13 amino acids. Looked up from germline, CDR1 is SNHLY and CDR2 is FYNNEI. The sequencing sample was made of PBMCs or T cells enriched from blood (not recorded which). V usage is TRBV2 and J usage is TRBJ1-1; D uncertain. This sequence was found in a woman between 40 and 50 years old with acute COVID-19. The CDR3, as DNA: TGTGCCAGCCGGCTGACACCGAACACTGAAGCTTTCTTT. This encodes CASRLTPNTEAFF.